This T cell receptor (beta chain) stems from a study of blood T cell repertoires in COVID-19. Study-level information: COVID-19 samples from acute and convalescent phases originated in the United States, Italy and Spain. The cDNA or gDNA used as material had been derived from T cells, B-cell-depleted T cells, or PBMCs.

Original handling: Amplification of reference gene primers was used by the study to estimate nucleated cell counts. Assay: immunoSEQ multiplex PCR; the TCRdb copy retains only in-frame clones and omits some. V, J and clone size are taken as reported in that table, and D and trimming were inferred from the DNA itself. The data show about 90,000 clones, over 70% seen once. Germline CDR1 is LGHDT and CDR2 is YNNKEL (reference sequence). The V end lost 0 bases, the J end lost 3 bases, and 3 bases lay between the germline ends. The CDR3 covers 12 residues. This TCR came from a woman of 80 years or more with acute or convalescent COVID-19. The chain carries TRBV3-1 (or the pseudogene TRBV3-2) and TRBJ2-7; D gene uncertain. Sequenced material: peripheral blood. The DNA of the CDR3 is TGTGCCAGCAGCCAAGATCTCTACGAGCAGTACTTC. This gives the protein CASSQDLYEQYF.